Below, 12 T cell receptor beta chains from the same sample are listed, as sequenced in a study of T cell changes during pregnancy in multiple sclerosis. Libraries were prepared by immunoSEQ multiplex PCR; TCRdb keeps only in-frame clonotypes and omits some of them. The table includes some 97,000 clones, around 93% detected once. The input for sequencing was peripheral blood, taken after pregnancy. All receptors derive from a female donor with multiple sclerosis, enrolled in a pregnancy study.

The chain uses TRBV6-6 and TRBJ1-1; D call uncertain. CDR1 is MNHNY and CDR2 is SVGAGI in the germline V gene (reference sequence). V lost 2 bases and J lost 3, with 4 bases in between. The CDR3 has 12 amino acids. CDR3 residues: CASSYRDTEAFF. For the CDR3, the DNA is TGTGCCAGCAGTTACCGAGACACTGAAGCTTTCTTT.

This clone was counted a single time. The J gene is TRBJ1-4, the V gene TRBV5-1; D perhaps matches TRBD1 (5 bases). Trimming left V 0 bases short and J 12 bases short, with 12 bases between. The CDR3 has 13 residues. Looked up from germline, CDR1 is SGHRS and CDR2 is YFSETQ. Here the CDR3 reads CASSLAEGLELFF. CDR3 coding DNA: TGCGCCAGCAGCTTGGCGGAGGGACTGGAACTGTTTTTT.

The chain is built from TRBV5-6 and TRBJ1-2; D remains unclear. The V end lost 1 base, the J end lost 4 bases, and 5 bases lay between the germline ends. CDR1 is SGHDT and CDR2 is YYEEEE in the germline V gene. The CDR3 is made up of 12 amino acids. In nucleotides, the CDR3 is TGTGCCAGCAGCTTGAATATCTATGGCTACACCTTC. This codes for CASSLNIYGYTF.

For the CDR3, the DNA is TGTGCCTGGAGACGAAAACTCGGACAGAGCAAGAACTATGGCTACACCTTC. It specifies CAWRRKLGQSKNYGYTF. The chain employs TRBV30 and TRBJ1-2; the D gene is possibly TRBD1 (6 bases). In germline, CDR1 is GTSNPN, CDR2 SVGIG (reference sequence). The CDR3 loop spans 17 amino acids. V was pared by 3 bases and J by 2 bases, with 22 bases between. The full variable domain, in which reference TRBV30 and TRBJ1-2 provide the parts outside the CDR3, is SQTIHQWPATLVQPVGSPLSLECTVEGTSNPNLYWYRQAAGRGLQLLFYSVGIGQISSEVPQNLSASRPQDRQFILSSKKLLLSDSGFYLCAWRRKLGQSKNYGYTFGSGTRLTVV.

The chain joins TRBV6-1 to TRBJ1-1; D not certain. Trimming removed 4 bases at V and 3 bases at J, with 15 bases between. Germline-derived CDR1 and CDR2 are MNHNS and SASEGT. The CDR3 totals 15 residues. CDR3 in DNA: TGTGCCAGCAGTGTAGGAGGGATTAGGGACACTGAAGCTTTCTTT. Its translation is CASSVGGIRDTEAFF.

This clone was detected a few times. The chain joins TRBV2 to TRBJ2-7; the match to TRBD1 covers 11 bases. Germline V gene lookup returns CDR1 SNHLY and CDR2 FYNNEI. Trimming at V came to 7 bases and at J to 12 bases, leaving 14 bases not matched to a gene. The CDR3 length is 14 residues. CDR3 sequence (DNA): TGTGCCAGCACCCCGTCTAGGACAGGGGGCTGGACGTACTTC. It specifies CASTPSRTGGWTYF.

The chain employs TRBV30 and TRBJ2-2; 7 nucleotides line up with TRBD2. The CDR3 consists of 15 residues. Germline V lookup: CDR1 GTSNPN, CDR2 SVGIG (reference sequence). The junction had 7 bases not matched to a gene; V was cut back by 2 bases and J by 4 bases. CDR3: CAWSFGGGRTGELFF. For the CDR3, the DNA is TGTGCCTGGAGTTTCGGCGGGGGACGCACCGGGGAGCTGTTTTTT.

CDR3 sequence reads: CASSIKGAYEQYF. The DNA of the CDR3 is TGTGCCAGTAGTATAAAAGGGGCCTACGAGCAGTACTTC. This chain links TRBV19 with TRBJ2-7, with D possibly TRBD1 on 5 matching bases. The CDR3 runs to 13 residues. CDR1 and CDR2 (germline): LNHDA, SQIVND (reference sequence). The V end lost 2 bases, the J end lost 2 bases, and 7 bases lay between the germline ends.

The J gene is TRBJ2-1, the V gene TRBV19; possibly TRBD2 for D (6 bases). CDR1 LNHDA and CDR2 SQIVND come from the germline V gene (reference sequence). Trimming took off 7 bases at V and 4 bases at J, with 17 bases between the two ends. The CDR3 has 15 amino acids. The CDR3, as DNA: TGTGCCAGTAAATCTACTAGCTTCGGTTACAATGAGCAGTTCTTC. Translating gives CASKSTSFGYNEQFF.

The V call is TRBV14, the J call TRBJ2-7; 7 bases agree with TRBD1. V lost 5 bases, J lost 6 bases, and 7 bases stayed unmatched. The CDR3 loop spans 13 amino acids. In germline, CDR1 is SGHDN, CDR2 FVKESK. CDR3 residues: CASSNLNRGEQYF. The DNA of the CDR3 is TGTGCCAGCAGCAACCTAAACAGGGGCGAGCAGTACTTC.

The J gene is TRBJ2-2, the V gene TRBV30; a weak D match, TRBD2 (6 bases). The CDR3 runs 10 residues. CDR1 is GTSNPN and CDR2 is SVGIG in the germline V gene (reference sequence). V lost 5 bases and J 9 bases, leaving 7 bases between the germline ends. The CDR3 DNA is TGTGCCTGGGGGGGGAGGGAGCTGTTTTTT. Translated: CAWGGRELFF.

The V gene is TRBV10-1, the J gene TRBJ1-4, with 8 bases lining up with TRBD1. V lost 6 bases and J lost 8; bases outside the gene matches: 11. This CDR3 has 15 residues. CDR1 WNHNN and CDR2 SYGVQD come from the germline V gene (reference sequence). The CDR3 loop is CASRLPGQEREKLFF. The CDR3 DNA reads as TGCGCCAGCAGACTTCCGGGACAGGAGAGAGAAAAACTGTTTTTT.